Shown below are 25 T cell receptor beta chains from a single sample sequenced in a study of radiotherapy plus CTLA-4 blockade in lung cancer. The assay was immunoSEQ multiplex PCR, and TCRdb's table has in-frame clones only and misses some. This sample has approximately 94,000 clones, with about four fifths found just once. The source was peripheral blood, collected from a patient treated with radiotherapy plus ipilimumab. The origin of the receptors is a human donor with non-small cell lung cancer that progressed on radiotherapy plus ipilimumab.

This chain links TRBV29-1 with TRBJ1-2; 8 positions match TRBD1. The J segment lost 5 bases and the V segment lost 6 bases, leaving 5 bases of the junction unmatched. This CDR3 is 12 amino acids long. Germline lookup yields CDR1 SQVTM and CDR2 ANQGSEA. The CDR3, as DNA: TGCAGCGTGGCCGGACAGGGATATGGCTACACCTTC. Translation gives CSVAGQGYGYTF.

This clone was counted only a few times. The CDR3 protein is CASSEAQVPPRANVLTF. The CDR3 DNA sequence: TGTGCCAGCAGTGAAGCCCAGGTACCCCCTAGGGCCAACGTCCTGACTTTC. The gene calls are TRBV6-1 and TRBJ2-6; D not resolved. Trimming cost V 0 bases and J 5 bases, with 14 bases left between them. The V gene's germline CDR1 is MNHNS and CDR2 SASEGT. The CDR3 totals 17 residues.

The V call is TRBV5-1, the J call TRBJ1-5; 11 bases map to TRBD1. V lost 2 bases to trimming and J lost 2 bases; unmatched junction nucleotides: 12. CDR1 and CDR2 from the germline V gene are SGHRS and YFSETQ. CDR3 length: 19 amino acids. In DNA form, the CDR3 reads TGCGCCAGCAGCTTATTCACCGGGACAGGGGGTGTTCGCAATCAGCCCCAGCATTTT. This translates into CASSLFTGTGGVRNQPQHF.

The chain recombines TRBV10-1 with TRBJ2-5, with 8 positions matching TRBD1. CDR1 and CDR2 (germline): WNHNN, SYGVQD (reference sequence). V was clipped by 2 bases and J by 4 bases; unmatched bases: 6. The CDR3 has 15 amino acids. The CDR3 DNA reads as TGCGCCAGCAGTGAGGCCGGACAGGGCGGAGAGACCCAGTACTTC. Translated, it gives CASSEAGQGGETQYF.

The rearrangement uses TRBV9 and TRBJ2-2, with D uncertain. This CDR3 region has 13 residues. Trimming took off 2 bases at V and 7 bases at J, with 9 bases between the two ends. Per germline, CDR1 SGDLS and CDR2 YYNGEE. The CDR3: CASSVVGGGELFF. CDR3 DNA: TGTGCCAGCAGCGTCGTGGGTGGCGGGGAGCTGTTTTTT.

This clone was observed a few times. The rearrangement uses TRBV7-3 and TRBJ2-2, with D perhaps TRBD2 (6 bases). Germline CDR1 and CDR2: SGHTA and FQGTGA. The CDR3 loop spans 17 amino acids. Trimming stripped 7 bases from V and 4 bases from J, with 22 bases between. DNA of the CDR3: TGTGCCAGCACCACGGGGCGGGATGGGGGTCCCACCGGGGAGCTGTTTTTT. This translates into CASTTGRDGGPTGELFF.

The genes are TRBV7-9 and TRBJ2-2; 8 bases are shared with TRBD1. Trimming at V came to 5 bases and at J to 1 base, leaving 3 bases not matched to a gene. The CDR3 contains 15 residues. Germline lookup yields CDR1 SEHNR and CDR2 FQNEAQ (reference sequence). The CDR3 here is CASSPGQGNTGELFF. CDR3 nucleotide sequence: TGTGCCAGCAGCCCTGGACAGGGGAACACCGGGGAGCTGTTTTTT.

The rearrangement joins TRBV28 to TRBJ2-7; 9 positions agree with TRBD1. Germline CDR1 reads MDHEN; CDR2 reads SYDVKM. Losses at the gene ends were 6 bases for V and 3 bases for J; bases not matched to a gene: 3. There are 13 residues in the CDR3. The CDR3 DNA sequence: TGTGCCAGCAGCTGGGGACAGGGCTACGAGCAGTACGTC. This encodes CASSWGQGYEQYV.

The V and J genes are TRBV5-1 and TRBJ1-4; 9 nucleotides match TRBD1. Per germline, CDR1 SGHRS and CDR2 YFSETQ. CDR3 length: 15 amino acids. V was clipped by 4 bases and J by 4 bases; unmatched bases: 5. The CDR3 is CASSKTGGGNEKLFF. The CDR3 bases are TGCGCCAGCAGCAAAACAGGGGGCGGTAATGAAAAACTGTTTTTT. The whole variable domain, remainder taken from reference TRBV5-1 and TRBJ1-4, is KAGVTQTPRYLIKTRGQQVTLSCSPISGHRSVSWYQQTPGQGLQFLFEYFSETQRNKGNFPGRFSGRQFSNSRSEMNVSTLELGDSALYLCASSKTGGGNEKLFFGSGTQLSVL.

The chain uses TRBV28 and TRBJ2-7; D possibly corresponds to TRBD1 (6 bases). The CDR3 length is 15 residues. The V end was cut by 5 bases, the J end by 2 bases, with 16 bases between. The germline V gene has CDR1 MDHEN and CDR2 SYDVKM. CDR3 region: CASSPHRDPPYEQYF. The CDR3 nucleotides are TGTGCCAGCAGTCCCCACAGGGACCCACCCTACGAGCAGTACTTC.

This chain joins TRBV5-6 and TRBJ2-3; D is unresolved. V was cut by 0 bases and J by 0 bases, with 8 bases left in between. This CDR3 comprises 15 residues. Per germline, CDR1 SGHDT and CDR2 YYEEEE. The CDR3 loop is CASSLELSSTDTQYF. The CDR3 DNA follows: TGTGCCAGCAGCTTGGAGCTCAGTAGCACAGATACGCAGTATTTT. The entire variable domain, with the rest obtained from reference TRBV5-6 and TRBJ2-3, is as follows: DAGVTQSPTHLIKTRGQQVTLRCSPKSGHDTVSWYQQALGQGPQFIFQYYEEEERQRGNFPDRFSGHQFPNYSSELNVNALLLGDSALYLCASSLELSSTDTQYFGPGTRLTVL.

V gene TRBV5-1 combines with J gene TRBJ1-1, with D unclear. Germline CDR1 reads SGHRS; CDR2 reads YFSETQ. The V and J ends lost 1 base and 4 bases respectively, with 11 bases between them. CDR3 length equals 14 residues. The CDR3 bases are TGCGCCAGCAGCTTGTGGGGTATTGGCACTGAAGCTTTCTTT. It translates to CASSLWGIGTEAFF.

J is TRBJ2-5 and V is TRBV6-4; D tentatively reads TRBD1 or TRBD2 (5 bases each). This CDR3 spans 15 amino acids. CDR1 is MRHNA and CDR2 is SNTAGT in the germline V gene. Between the trimmed V and J ends, which lost 6 bases and 5 bases, there was a span of 19 bases. CDR3 region: CASSINGGFGETQYF. For the CDR3, the DNA is TGTGCCAGCAGCATAAATGGGGGTTTTGGGGAGACCCAGTACTTC.

This clone was seen only a few times. This rearrangement joins TRBV2 to TRBJ2-7, with 7 bases that match TRBD1. CDR3 length: 13 amino acids. The germline V gene encodes CDR1 SNHLY and CDR2 FYNNEI. V was pared by 3 bases and J by 7 bases, with 6 bases of the junction left unmatched. CDR3 bases: TGTGCCAGCAGTGACAGGGGGTTAAGGGAGCAGTACTTC. It translates to CASSDRGLREQYF.

V is TRBV6-5 and J is TRBJ2-5; D tentatively fits TRBD1 or TRBD2 (5 bases each). Germline V gives CDR1 MNHEY, CDR2 SVGAGI. Trimming removed 2 bases from V and 5 bases from J, with 18 bases in between. This CDR3 spans 16 amino acids. The CDR3 loop is CASSYGAPSGPETQYF. Here the CDR3 DNA reads TGTGCCAGCAGTTACGGCGCCCCCTCGGGGCCTGAGACCCAGTACTTC.

The rearrangement links TRBV2 to TRBJ2-5; the D gene is possibly TRBD2 (6 bases). The CDR3 extends over 13 amino acids. Trimming pared 7 bases from V and 3 bases from J, leaving 12 bases between. The germline gives CDR1 SNHLY, CDR2 FYNNEI. Written as DNA, the CDR3 is TGTGCCAGCAACAGGAGGGAAAAAGAGACCCAGTACTTC. Translation: CASNRREKETQYF.

This chain joins TRBV27 and TRBJ1-3; D is undetermined. Germline V gives CDR1 MNHEY, CDR2 SMNVEV (reference sequence). CDR3 length equals 14 residues. The ends were cut back, 4 bases at V and 0 bases at J, with 7 bases in the middle. The CDR3 here is CASSSRGSGNTIYF. The CDR3, as DNA: TGTGCCAGCAGTTCCCGCGGCTCTGGAAACACCATATATTTT.

The V and J genes are TRBV15 and TRBJ2-5; 8 bases align to TRBD2. V shed 0 bases and J 2 bases; nucleotides not matched to a gene: 2. CDR1 is LNHNV, CDR2 YYDKDF, per germline (reference sequence). The length of the CDR3 is 15 residues. CDR3 sequence: CATSRDASGQETQYF. DNA for the CDR3: TGTGCCACCAGCAGAGATGCTAGCGGGCAAGAGACCCAGTACTTC.

J is TRBJ1-2 and V is TRBV7-9; the D is unclear. Trimming took off 3 bases at V and 8 bases at J, with 19 bases between the two ends. Germline-derived CDR1 and CDR2 are SEHNR and FQNEAQ (reference sequence). The CDR3 consists of 15 residues. Written as DNA, the CDR3 is TGTGCCAGCAGCTTGAGCTCGGGGATGCCGGGGGGCTACACCTTC. Residues: CASSLSSGMPGGYTF.

The rearrangement links TRBV5-4 to TRBJ1-2; TRBD1 aligns across 8 bases. CDR3 length equals 14 residues. The ends lost 3 bases at V and 8 bases at J; junction bases unmatched: 9. Germline V gene sequence: CDR1 SGHNT, CDR2 YYREEE (reference sequence). CDR3 nucleotides: TGTGCCAGCAGCTCAACGGGCAGGGGGCCGGGCTACACCTTC. Encoded protein: CASSSTGRGPGYTF.

The J gene is TRBJ2-1, the V gene TRBV9; TRBD2 matches 12 bases. The germline V gene has CDR1 SGDLS and CDR2 YYNGEE. The CDR3 totals 18 residues. The V segment lost 2 bases and the J segment 0 bases; nucleotides outside the gene matches: 6. The CDR3 reads CASSVRTSGTSSYNEQFF. The CDR3 DNA reads TGTGCCAGCAGCGTTAGGACTAGCGGGACTTCCTCCTACAATGAGCAGTTCTTC.

This clone was recorded once. This rearrangement joins TRBV30 to TRBJ1-1; tentative D call: TRBD1 (5 bases). Trimming stripped 6 bases from V and 1 base from J, with 6 bases between. Germline V CDR1 and CDR2: GTSNPN, SVGIG (reference sequence). There are 11 residues in the CDR3. The DNA for the CDR3 is TGTGCCTGCAGGGCGAACACTGAAGCTTTCTTT. Its protein product is CACRANTEAFF.

The V and J genes are TRBV5-5 and TRBJ2-1; 9 bases fit TRBD2. With V trimmed by 0 bases and J by 8 bases, 6 bases remained unmatched. The CDR3 is made up of 15 amino acids. Germline V gives CDR1 SGHKS, CDR2 YYEKEE (reference sequence). The CDR3 sequence is CASSLVSGSVYEQFF. CDR3 nucleotide sequence: TGTGCCAGCAGCTTGGTTAGCGGGAGTGTCTATGAGCAGTTCTTC.

This clone was counted a single time. This chain links TRBV27 with TRBJ2-7; unclear D gene. The CDR3 has 14 residues. Germline V gene sequence: CDR1 MNHEY, CDR2 SMNVEV (reference sequence). Trimming cost V 6 bases and J 2 bases, with 14 bases left between them. CDR3: CASSPSTHTYEQYV. The CDR3 coding sequence is TGTGCCAGCAGCCCTTCGACACATACCTACGAGCAGTACGTC.

The rearrangement links TRBV6-5 to TRBJ1-2; D is perhaps TRBD1 (6 bases). The germline CDR1 and CDR2 sequences are MNHEY and SVGAGI. This CDR3 is 11 amino acids long. The germline V and J ends were trimmed by 4 bases and 10 bases, with 10 bases remaining between them. CDR3: CASSSTGIYTF. CDR3 coding DNA: TGTGCCAGCAGTTCAACAGGGATCTACACCTTC.